Each of the 27 T cell receptor beta chains below was sequenced from the same sample in a study of cytomegalovirus exposure and HLA in healthy donors (dated by TCRdb to the late 2010s). Library prep was done by the immunoSEQ multiplex PCR assay. TCRdb retrieved this table from immuneACCESS and kept in-frame rearrangements only. Not all clones are present; in checked studies, unresolved V genes account for under half, and no reason is known for the remainder. This sample has under 150,000 clones in its table, and approximately 86% of those were observed once. Less than 9% of the sample is in the top ten clones. What was sequenced was PBMCs. Receptors were obtained from a man younger than 30 in good health and CMV-seropositive.

The rearrangement links TRBV7-6 to TRBJ2-1, with D perhaps matching TRBD2 (5 bases). The germline gives CDR1 SGHVS, CDR2 FNYEAQ. V was trimmed by 3 bases and J by 5 bases, leaving 20 bases between them. The CDR3 sequence is 17 residues long. Here the CDR3 reads CASSFWGGSRRNNEQFF. The CDR3 region has the DNA TGTGCCAGCAGCTTTTGGGGTGGGAGCCGACGGAACAATGAGCAGTTCTTC.

The gene calls are TRBV29-1 and TRBJ2-1, with TRBD2 identical over 11 bases. V lost 4 bases and J lost 4; bases outside the gene matches: 3. The CDR3 is made up of 14 amino acids. CDR1 and CDR2 (germline): SQVTM, ANQGSEA. This chain's CDR3 is CSVVVAGGYNEQFF. The CDR3 coding sequence is TGCAGCGTTGTAGTAGCGGGGGGGTACAATGAGCAGTTCTTC.

There are a few counts of this clone. This chain uses TRBV9 with TRBJ2-1; possibly TRBD2 for D (6 bases). Germline V CDR1 and CDR2: SGDLS, YYNGEE. Deletions cut 7 bases from V and 7 bases from J, with 18 bases between. There are 14 residues in the CDR3. CDR3 in amino acids: CASCRAEGWNEQFF. CDR3 nucleotide sequence: TGTGCCAGCTGCAGGGCGGAGGGCTGGAATGAGCAGTTCTTC. The full variable domain, in which reference TRBV9 and TRBJ2-1 provide the parts outside the CDR3, is DSGVTQTPKHLITATGQRVTLRCSPRSGDLSVYWYQQSLDQGLQFLIQYYNGEERAKGNILERFSAQQFPDLHSELNLSSLELGDSALYFCASCRAEGWNEQFFGPGTRLTVL.

The chain recombines TRBV5-1 with TRBJ1-5, with TRBD1 matching 8 bases. The germline gives CDR1 SGHRS, CDR2 YFSETQ. Trimming removed 5 bases from V and 5 bases from J; junction bases left unmatched: 9. CDR3 length: 15 residues. The DNA for the CDR3 is TGCGCCAGCAGGTGGGGACAGGAGGGGGATCAGCCCCAGCATTTT. Translation gives CASRWGQEGDQPQHF.

The chain joins TRBV2 to TRBJ2-7; D is unresolved. Trimming pared 4 bases from V and 2 bases from J, leaving 9 bases between. The CDR3 runs 13 residues. Germline CDR1 and CDR2: SNHLY and FYNNEI. CDR3 coding DNA: TGTGCCAGCAGTGTGGGTGGGCCCTACGAGCAGTACTTC. Its translation: CASSVGGPYEQYF.

On this clone itself: Other DNA sequences within the sample encode an identical CDR3. CDR3 amino acids: CASSGQGYEQYF. The CDR3 coding sequence is TGTGCCAGCTCTGGACAGGGCTACGAGCAGTACTTC. V and J are TRBV6-5 and TRBJ2-7, with TRBD1 matching over 8 bases. Germline trimming cut 8 bases from V and 3 bases from J; bases unmatched to any gene: 3. The germline gives CDR1 MNHEY, CDR2 SVGAGI. The CDR3 spans 12 residues.

The J gene is TRBJ2-7, the V gene TRBV30, with D maybe TRBD1 (5 bases). The CDR3 spans 11 residues. The germline V gene has CDR1 GTSNPN and CDR2 SVGIG (reference sequence). The CDR3 nucleotides read TGTGCCTGGAGTGTGCAGGGTCCGGTGGTGGTC. This sequence encodes CAWSVQGPVVV.

This chain joins TRBV10-1 and TRBJ2-3, with D possibly matching TRBD2 (6 bases). V was clipped by 0 bases and J by 3 bases, with 13 bases between them. The CDR3 length is 16 residues. Germline V lookup: CDR1 WNHNN, CDR2 SYGVQD (reference sequence). The CDR3 DNA sequence: TGCGCCAGCAGTGAGTCAATCGGGAGTGAGACAGATACGCAGTATTTT. As protein: CASSESIGSETDTQYF.

The rearrangement uses TRBV7-8 and TRBJ2-1; D might be TRBD2 (5 bases). Germline V gives CDR1 SGHVS, CDR2 FQNEAQ. The V gene lost 5 bases and the J gene lost 4 bases, with 18 bases spanning the gap. CDR3 length: 16 residues. The CDR3 protein is CASSPQAGVLYNEQFF. CDR3 coding DNA: TGTGCCAGCAGCCCCCAAGCCGGGGTTTTATACAATGAGCAGTTCTTC.

V is TRBV6-5 and J is TRBJ1-2, with 10 bases fitting TRBD1. V was clipped by 6 bases and J by 6 bases; unmatched bases: 4. CDR1 and CDR2 from the germline V gene are MNHEY and SVGAGI. This CDR3 is built from 13 residues. CDR3 sequence reads: CASRPGQGHGYTF. CDR3 DNA: TGTGCCAGCAGGCCGGGACAGGGGCATGGCTACACCTTC.

V is TRBV2 and J is TRBJ1-2, with 10 bases identical to TRBD1. The V and J ends lost 6 bases and 2 bases, in that order; junction bases with no gene match: 3. The CDR3 runs 14 residues. CDR1 is SNHLY and CDR2 is FYNNEI in the germline V gene. CDR3 in amino acids: CASSGQGDNYGYTF. CDR3 DNA: TGTGCCAGCAGCGGACAGGGGGACAACTATGGCTACACCTTC.

The chain uses TRBV5-6 and TRBJ2-1; D remains unclear. The V and J ends lost 0 bases and 8 bases respectively, with 6 bases between them. There are 12 residues in the CDR3. CDR1 and CDR2 (germline): SGHDT, YYEEEE. The CDR3 spells CASSLVAHEQFF. For the CDR3, the DNA is TGTGCCAGCAGCTTGGTGGCCCATGAGCAGTTCTTC.

DNA for the CDR3: TGTGCCAGCAGTGACACATCGCGGGGTCGTGGCTACACCTTC. Translation gives CASSDTSRGRGYTF. V and J are TRBV2 and TRBJ1-2; the D is unclear. Germline assignment: CDR1 SNHLY and CDR2 FYNNEI. This CDR3 region has 14 residues. The V and J ends lost 3 bases and 7 bases respectively, with 15 bases between them.

This chain links TRBV19 with TRBJ1-1; D may be TRBD1 (6 bases). The CDR3 has 16 amino acids. In germline, CDR1 is LNHDA, CDR2 SQIVND (reference sequence). V was shortened by 1 base and J by 4 bases, with 16 bases between the two germline ends. CDR3 region: CASSIGYLGASTEAFF. The CDR3 nucleotides are TGTGCCAGTAGTATAGGCTATCTGGGGGCGAGCACTGAAGCTTTCTTT.

The rearrangement joins TRBV2 to TRBJ1-1; D perhaps matches TRBD1 (5 bases). V was clipped by 3 bases and J by 5 bases, with 13 bases between them. In germline, CDR1 is SNHLY, CDR2 FYNNEI. The length of the CDR3 is 14 residues. CDR3 loop: CASSEQGGGTEAFF. The CDR3 nucleotides are TGTGCCAGCAGTGAGCAGGGTGGGGGGACTGAAGCTTTCTTT.

Written as DNA, the CDR3 is TGTGCCAGCTCACCACTAAAGGGGGTAGGAACTGAAGCTTTCTTT. Residues: CASSPLKGVGTEAFF. The genes are TRBV18 and TRBJ1-1, with D possibly TRBD1 on 6 matching bases. CDR1 is KGHSH and CDR2 is LQKENI in the germline V gene. The CDR3 runs 15 residues. Trimming took 1 base from V and 5 from J, leaving 14 bases between them. The complete variable domain, with remaining parts taken from reference TRBV18 and TRBJ1-1, reads NAGVMQNPRHLVRRRGQEARLRCSPMKGHSHVYWYRQLPEEGLKFMVYLQKENIIDESGMPKERFSAEFPKEGPSILRIQQVVRGDSAAYFCASSPLKGVGTEAFFGQGTRLTVV.

This rearrangement joins TRBV14 to TRBJ1-1; D may be TRBD1 (6 bases). Trimming shortened V by 4 bases and J by 3 bases, and 18 bases separated the two germline ends. The CDR3 sequence is 16 residues long. Looked up from germline, CDR1 is SGHDN and CDR2 is FVKESK. The chain's CDR3 is CASSPVGGALDTEAFF. The DNA for the CDR3 is TGTGCCAGCAGCCCGGTCGGGGGGGCACTTGACACTGAAGCTTTCTTT.

The chain links TRBV5-1 to TRBJ2-5, with D possibly TRBD1 on 6 matching bases. Trimming left V 0 bases short and J 2 bases short, with 8 bases between. The CDR3 sequence is 14 residues long. Germline V lookup: CDR1 SGHRS, CDR2 YFSETQ. In DNA, the CDR3 is TGCGCCAGCAGCTTGGAGGGGGTACAAGAGACCCAGTACTTC. Residues: CASSLEGVQETQYF.

This chain joins TRBV4-1 and TRBJ2-1, with 9 bases that match TRBD2. The J segment lost 4 bases and the V segment lost 2 bases, leaving 3 bases of the junction unmatched. The CDR3 consists of 15 residues. Germline CDR1 and CDR2: MGHRA and YSYEKL. CDR3 coding DNA: TGCGCCAGCAGCCAAATTAGCGGGAGATACAATGAGCAGTTCTTC. This translates into CASSQISGRYNEQFF.

The chain couples TRBV15 to TRBJ1-4; D may be TRBD1 (6 bases). CDR3 length: 15 residues. Between the trimmed V and J ends, which lost 3 bases and 6 bases, there was a span of 14 bases. CDR1 is LNHNV and CDR2 is YYDKDF in the germline V gene (reference sequence). The CDR3 is CATSRGDRLHEKLFF. Here the CDR3 DNA reads TGTGCCACCAGCAGGGGCGACAGGCTGCATGAAAAACTGTTTTTT.

This clone occurred many times. The chain uses TRBV2 and TRBJ2-2; D perhaps matches TRBD1 (7 bases). Germline CDR1 is SNHLY and CDR2 is FYNNEI. The CDR3 contains 16 residues. V was clipped by 8 bases and J by 5 bases, with 21 bases between them. The CDR3 nucleotides read TGTGCCAGCCAAGGGGCAGGGGGGTTTCGGACCGGGGAGCTGTTTTTT. Its protein is CASQGAGGFRTGELFF.

The genes are TRBV18 and TRBJ2-3, with D maybe TRBD1 (6 bases). The germline V gene has CDR1 KGHSH and CDR2 LQKENI. The CDR3 is made up of 18 amino acids. Deletions cut 0 bases from V and 3 bases from J, with 19 bases between. CDR3 DNA: TGTGCCAGCTCACCACCCAATCAACAGGGAAAGGGGACAGATACGCAGTATTTT. It codes for CASSPPNQQGKGTDTQYF.

The DNA for the CDR3 is TGTGCCAGCAGTACTTTCTCCGGGACAGGAGTTGAAGCTTTCTTT. Translation: CASSTFSGTGVEAFF. The V and J genes are TRBV25-1 and TRBJ1-1, with 8 nucleotides matching TRBD1. The CDR3 loop spans 15 amino acids. V trimming: 5 bases; J trimming: 7 bases; junction bases outside the gene matches: 12. Germline assignment: CDR1 MGHDK and CDR2 SYGVNS.

The chain links TRBV11-3 to TRBJ2-1, with 11 nucleotides matching TRBD2. The germline V gene has CDR1 SGHNT and CDR2 YENEEA. This CDR3 comprises 15 residues. V shed 2 bases, J shed 9 bases, and the junction held 6 bases outside the gene matches. The CDR3 loop is CASSLIAGGQGEQFF. The CDR3 bases are TGTGCCAGCAGCTTAATAGCGGGAGGGCAGGGTGAGCAGTTCTTC.

This clone showed up just once. This rearrangement joins TRBV19 to TRBJ1-2; TRBD1 matches at 7 bases. The germline gives CDR1 LNHDA, CDR2 SQIVND (reference sequence). Trimming cost V 8 bases and J 7 bases; bases outside gene matches: 4. There are 11 residues in the CDR3. CDR3 region: CASHNRGGYTF. The CDR3 DNA reads TGTGCCAGTCATAACAGGGGTGGCTACACCTTC.

The V and J genes are TRBV2 and TRBJ2-7, with D possibly being TRBD2 (6 bases). Trimming left V 11 bases short and J 0 bases short, with 26 bases between. Looked up from germline, CDR1 is SNHLY and CDR2 is FYNNEI. The CDR3 is 17 amino acids. The CDR3 bases are TGTGCCGGAACGGGACTCTTACGCCCCCTGAGCTCCTACGAGCAGTACTTC. It yields the protein CAGTGLLRPLSSYEQYF.

This rearrangement joins TRBV5-6 to TRBJ1-6; D unresolved. V lost 2 bases and J 10 bases, leaving 16 bases between the germline ends. Germline CDR1 SGHDT, CDR2 YYEEEE. CDR3 length equals 15 residues. The DNA for the CDR3 is TGTGCCAGCAGCTTCGGGGTTGGTGGTAACTCACCCCTCCACTTT. Its translation is CASSFGVGGNSPLHF.